A single sample gave rise to the 13 T cell receptor beta chains below, sequenced in a study of T cell repertoires and Cas9 in healthy adults. Libraries were prepared by immunoSEQ multiplex PCR; TCRdb keeps only in-frame clonotypes and omits some of them. The sample contains 510 or so clones, approximately 85% of which appear only once. The sequenced sample consisted of SpCas9-reactive CD4+ effector T cells (CD137+, CD154-, CD25-, CD127+) from PBMCs; culture status not recorded. The receptors originated from a human donor in good health.

V is TRBV11-2 and J is TRBJ2-2; 8 bases line up with TRBD2. Trimming at V came to 5 bases and at J to 2 bases, leaving 4 bases not matched to a gene. The CDR3 has 15 amino acids. CDR1 SGHAT and CDR2 FQNNGV come from the germline V gene. CDR3: CASSRGGPNTGELFF. The DNA of the CDR3 is TGTGCCAGCAGCCGGGGGGGCCCCAACACCGGGGAGCTGTTTTTT.

The rearrangement links TRBV5-1 to TRBJ1-6; TRBD1 matches at 8 bases. V lost 0 bases, J lost 6 bases, and 2 bases stayed unmatched. CDR3 length: 15 amino acids. The germline CDR1 and CDR2 sequences are SGHRS and YFSETQ. Here the CDR3 DNA reads TGCGCCAGCAGCTTGGGGACAGGGAGTAATTCACCCCTCCACTTT. It codes for CASSLGTGSNSPLHF. The full variable domain, with the rest looked up from reference TRBV5-1 and TRBJ1-6, is KAGVTQTPRYLIKTRGQQVTLSCSPISGHRSVSWYQQTPGQGLQFLFEYFSETQRNKGNFPGRFSGRQFSNSRSEMNVSTLELGDSALYLCASSLGTGSNSPLHFGNGTRLTVT.

J is TRBJ2-1 and V is TRBV18; 9 bases fit TRBD2. Trimming cost V 6 bases and J 5 bases; bases outside gene matches: 8. Looked up from germline, CDR1 is KGHSH and CDR2 is LQKENI. This CDR3 region has 15 residues. CDR3 bases: TGTGCCAGCTCTACGTCAGCGGGGGGTGACAATGAGCAGTTCTTC. This gives the protein CASSTSAGGDNEQFF.

This clone is deemed hyperexpanded. J is TRBJ2-1 and V is TRBV6-6, with D possibly TRBD1 on 6 matching bases. CDR1 is MNHNY and CDR2 is SVGAGI in the germline V gene (reference sequence). The germline V and J ends were trimmed by 8 bases and 9 bases, with 17 bases remaining between them. The CDR3 loop spans 13 amino acids. The CDR3 loop reads CASLLAGVREQFF. CDR3 bases: TGTGCCAGCCTCTTGGCAGGGGTCCGTGAGCAGTTCTTC.

This chain joins TRBV7-3 and TRBJ1-1; possible D gene TRBD1, 6 bases. Germline assignment: CDR1 SGHTA and CDR2 FQGTGA. V dropped 5 bases and J dropped 6 bases, with 19 bases sitting between them. The CDR3 contains 15 residues. CDR3: CASSRRGAGKAEAFF. CDR3 sequence (DNA): TGTGCCAGCAGCCGCAGGGGAGCAGGTAAGGCTGAAGCTTTCTTT.

The V call is TRBV11-3, the J call TRBJ2-5; 9 bases are a match to TRBD2. Losses at the gene ends were 5 bases for V and 3 bases for J; bases not matched to a gene: 4. Germline assignment: CDR1 SGHNT and CDR2 YENEEA. CDR3 length equals 14 residues. The CDR3 nucleotides read TGTGCCAGCAGCCTAAGCGGGGGGAAAGAGACCCAGTACTTC. Encoded protein: CASSLSGGKETQYF.

The chain recombines TRBV6-1 with TRBJ2-1; 7 nucleotides agree with TRBD2. The CDR3 covers 15 residues. CDR1 MNHNS and CDR2 SASEGT come from the germline V gene. V shed 2 bases, J shed 7 bases, and the junction held 8 bases outside the gene matches. CDR3: CASSEMGEGWNEQFF. For the CDR3, the DNA is TGTGCCAGCAGTGAAATGGGGGAGGGGTGGAATGAGCAGTTCTTC.

The chain combines TRBV7-6 with TRBJ2-1; D is possibly TRBD1 (7 bases). CDR1 SGHVS and CDR2 FNYEAQ come from the germline V gene. CDR3 length equals 11 residues. The V end was cut by 5 bases, the J end by 12 bases, with 11 bases between. The CDR3 loop reads CASSPGGTQFF. The CDR3 region has the DNA TGTGCCAGCAGCCCAGGGGGGACGCAGTTCTTC. The full variable domain, its missing parts supplied by reference TRBV7-6 and TRBJ2-1, is GAGVSQSPRYKVTKRGQDVALRCDPISGHVSLYWYRQALGQGPEFLTYFNYEAQQDKSGLPNDRFSAERPEGSISTLTIQRTEQRDSAMYRCASSPGGTQFFGPGTRLTVL.

In the case of this clone: The junction does not match germline at one end; this may be a read error. The chain uses TRBV10-3 and TRBJ1-2, with D possibly TRBD1 on 5 matching bases. CDR1 and CDR2 (germline): ENHRY, SYGVKD. The CDR3 has 15 amino acids. CDR3 region: CAIPSRDRRQDGYIF. CDR3 DNA sequence: TGTGCCATCCCTTCCCGGGACCGAAGGCAGGATGGCTACATCTTC.

The J gene is TRBJ1-5, the V gene TRBV18, with D possibly matching TRBD1 (5 bases). The V end lost 2 bases, the J end lost 3 bases, and 11 bases lay between the germline ends. Germline V lookup: CDR1 KGHSH, CDR2 LQKENI. The CDR3 extends over 15 amino acids. CDR3 in amino acids: CASSPSGGVNQPQHF. In DNA, the CDR3 is TGTGCCAGCTCACCAAGTGGGGGGGTCAATCAGCCCCAGCATTTT.

The chain carries TRBV4-3 and TRBJ2-6; D is undetermined. CDR1 and CDR2 from the germline V gene are LGHNA and YSLEER. The CDR3 is 19 amino acids. Trimming removed 5 bases at V and 5 bases at J, with 25 bases between. For the CDR3, the DNA is TGCGCCAGCAGCGCGATGCCAGGACGTCACAAAAGTCGGGCCAACGTCCTGACTTTC. Residues: CASSAMPGRHKSRANVLTF.

The gene calls are TRBV2 and TRBJ1-1, with a weak D call TRBD1 (5 bases). Per germline, CDR1 SNHLY and CDR2 FYNNEI. CDR3 length: 13 residues. V lost 4 bases to trimming and J lost 0 bases, with 6 bases between them. The CDR3 is CASSGQMNTEAFF. The DNA of the CDR3 is TGTGCCAGCAGTGGACAGATGAACACTGAAGCTTTCTTT.

The chain recombines TRBV28 with TRBJ1-4, with TRBD1 as a possible D gene (5 bases). Trimming removed 3 bases at V and 7 bases at J, with 15 bases between. In germline, CDR1 is MDHEN, CDR2 SYDVKM. This CDR3 region has 15 residues. Here the CDR3 reads CASSLVQMGGEKLFF. The CDR3 bases are TGTGCCAGCAGTTTGGTCCAAATGGGGGGTGAAAAACTGTTTTTT.